The source of this TCR beta chain is a study of T cells in narcolepsy. Study details: Healthy controls were enrolled alongside patients with narcolepsy type 1 or type 2.

Clones were read by immunoSEQ multiplex PCR, and TCRdb kept only the in-frame ones, dropping some. Of approximately 35,000 clones in the sample, roughly 87% are singletons; the top ten hold over 0.8%. About this clone itself: Its antigen is unknown.

Overall study findings and caveats: No autoreactive T cell clone sequences appeared in some memory CD4+ repertoires. Comparing one patient's CSF and blood CD4+ clonotypes highlighted HCRT- and TRIB2-specific autoreactive clonotypes. Blood of same and different patients, but not healthy controls, reportedly held recurring autoreactive clonotypes.

The V gene's germline CDR1 is SGHTA and CDR2 FQGNSA. The CDR3 has 15 residues. Trimming at V came to 5 bases and at J to 16 bases, leaving 15 bases not matched to a gene. The source of this sequence is a human donor with narcolepsy. This chain links TRBV7-2 with TRBJ2-4; 12 nucleotides match TRBD1. Material for sequencing was CD45RA- memory CD4+ T cells from PBMCs. The CDR3: CASSDYPGQGAIIYF. CDR3 sequence (DNA): TGTGCCAGCAGCGACTACCCGGGACAGGGGGCGATTATTTACTTC.